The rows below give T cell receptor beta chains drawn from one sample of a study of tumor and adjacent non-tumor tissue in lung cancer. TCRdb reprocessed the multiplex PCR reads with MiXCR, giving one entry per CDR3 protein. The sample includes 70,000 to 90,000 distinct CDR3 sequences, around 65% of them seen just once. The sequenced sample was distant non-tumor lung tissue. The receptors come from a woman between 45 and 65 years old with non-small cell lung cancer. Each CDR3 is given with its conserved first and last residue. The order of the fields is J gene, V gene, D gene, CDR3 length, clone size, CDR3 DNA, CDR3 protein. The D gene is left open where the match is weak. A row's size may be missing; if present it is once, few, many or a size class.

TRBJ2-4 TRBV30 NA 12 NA TGTGCCTGGAGACCGTCGGGACGCATTCAGTACTTC CAWRPSGRIQYF
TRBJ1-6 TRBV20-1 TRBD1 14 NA TGCAGTGTTAGAGATGGGACAGGGTGGTCACCCCTCCACTTT CSVRDGTGWSPLHF
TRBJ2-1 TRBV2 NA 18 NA TGTGCCAGTAGTGAAGCGCATCCAACGGGAGCCTCGGTGAATGAGCAGTTCTTC CASSEAHPTGASVNEQFF
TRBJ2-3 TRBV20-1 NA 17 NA TGCAGTGCTATGAAAGACAGACGAGGTGCTAGCAATCAGCCCCAGTATTTT CSAMKDRRGASNQPQYF
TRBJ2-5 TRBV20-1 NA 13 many TGCAGTTCTAGACGTCTAGCTCAGGAGACCCAGTACTTC CSSRRLAQETQYF
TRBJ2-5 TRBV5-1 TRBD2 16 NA TGCGCCAGCAGCTTAGCGGGAGGGCCGAGGCGAGAGACCCAGTACTTC CASSLAGGPRRETQYF
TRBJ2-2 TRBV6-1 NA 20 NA TGTGCCAGCAGTGATCTCACCGGGAGAGGAGTCCTCCTTCAGACCGGGGAGCTGTTTTTT CASSDLTGRGVLLQTGELFF
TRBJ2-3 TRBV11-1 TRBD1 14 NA TGTCCCAGCAGCATAGTTACAGGGGCTGATGCGCAGTATTTT CPSSIVTGADAQYF
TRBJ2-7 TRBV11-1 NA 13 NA TGTGCCAGCAGTTTAGGAATGGGGGACGAGCAGTACTTC CASSLGMGDEQYF
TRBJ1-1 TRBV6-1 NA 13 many TGTGCCAGCACTCCCAGAAGGAACACTGAAGCTTTCTTT CASTPRRNTEAFF
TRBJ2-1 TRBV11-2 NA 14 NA TGTGACAGCAACTTTAATCCGGGAACGAATGAGCAATTCTTT CDSNFNPGTNEQFF
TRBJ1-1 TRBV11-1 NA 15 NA TGTGCCATCAGTTTAGATACCGGGGAGGGCACTGAAGCTTCCTTT CAISLDTGEGTEASF
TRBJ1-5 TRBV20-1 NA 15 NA TGCAGTGCTAGAGGCCAACGGCAGGGTTTTCAGCCCCAGCATTTT CSARGQRQGFQPQHF
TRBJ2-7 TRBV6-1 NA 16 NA TGTGCCAGCAGTGAAGCAGGGCAGGCTGGGTCCTACGATCAGTACTTC CASSEAGQAGSYDQYF
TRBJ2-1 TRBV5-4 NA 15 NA TGTGCCAGCAGCCCAGGACCCACCTCCTCCAATGAGCGGTTCTTC CASSPGPTSSNERFF
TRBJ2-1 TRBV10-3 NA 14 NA TGTGCCATCAATGAAGGACACTCAGGCGAAGAGCAGTTCTTC CAINEGHSGEEQFF
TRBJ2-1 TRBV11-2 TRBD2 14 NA TGTACCAGCAGCTTCTGGACTAGCGGAAATGAGCAGTTCTTC CTSSFWTSGNEQFF
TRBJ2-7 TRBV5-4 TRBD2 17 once TGTACCAGAAGCCCGGGACTAGCGGGAGTCCAAAGAGGCGAGCAGTACTTC CTRSPGLAGVQRGEQYF
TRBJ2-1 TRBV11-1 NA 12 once TGTGCCAGCAGCCGGTTCGGGGATAAGCAGTTCTTC CASSRFGDKQFF
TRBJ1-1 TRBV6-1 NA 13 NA TGTGCCAGTAGGCAGGTGATGAACACTGAAGCTTTCTTT CASRQVMNTEAFF
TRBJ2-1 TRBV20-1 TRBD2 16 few TGCAGTACTAGGGAGGGGCTCGGGACCCACTACGATGAGCAGTTCTTC CSTREGLGTHYDEQFF
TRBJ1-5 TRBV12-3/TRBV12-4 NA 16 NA TGTGCCAGCAGTTCCCCTAGAGGGGTAAGGAGTCAGCCCCAGCATTTT CASSSPRGVRSQPQHF
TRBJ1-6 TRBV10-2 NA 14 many TGCGCCAGCAAGCACTCCGGGACAACTCTCACCCTCCACTTT CASKHSGTTLTLHF
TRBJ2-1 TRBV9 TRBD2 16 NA TGTGCCAGCAGCGTAGTCGGCCTAGCGGGAGGGGATGAGCAGTTCTTC CASSVVGLAGGDEQFF
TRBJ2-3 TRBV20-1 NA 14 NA TGCAGTGCTCGTGACTGGCGGCACACAGATACGCAGTATTTT CSARDWRHTDTQYF
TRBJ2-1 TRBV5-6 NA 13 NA TGTGCCGGCAGCCTCCCATGGGGGGATGAGAAGTTCTTC CAGSLPWGDEKFF
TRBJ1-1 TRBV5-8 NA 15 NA TGTGCCAGCCGTCGGGGGAGGCTTGGTTACACTGTAGCTTTCTTT CASRRGRLGYTVAFF
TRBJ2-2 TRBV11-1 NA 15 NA TGTGCCAGCAACTTCATAGGGGGGAACACCGGGGAGCTGTTATTT CASNFIGGNTGELLF
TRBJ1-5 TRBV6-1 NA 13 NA TGTGCCAGCAGATCGACCATCATTCAGCCCCAGCATTTT CASRSTIIQPQHF